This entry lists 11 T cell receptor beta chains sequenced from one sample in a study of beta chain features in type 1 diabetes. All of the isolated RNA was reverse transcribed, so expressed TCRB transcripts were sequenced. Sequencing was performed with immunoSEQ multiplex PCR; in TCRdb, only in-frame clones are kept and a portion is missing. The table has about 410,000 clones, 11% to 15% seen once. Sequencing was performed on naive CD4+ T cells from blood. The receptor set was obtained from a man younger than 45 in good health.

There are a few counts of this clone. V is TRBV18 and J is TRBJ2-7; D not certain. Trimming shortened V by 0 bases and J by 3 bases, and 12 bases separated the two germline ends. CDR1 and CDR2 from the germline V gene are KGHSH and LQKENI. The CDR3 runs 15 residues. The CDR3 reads CASSPPGSSLYEQYF. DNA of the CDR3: TGTGCCAGCTCACCACCGGGAAGTAGTCTCTACGAGCAGTACTTC.

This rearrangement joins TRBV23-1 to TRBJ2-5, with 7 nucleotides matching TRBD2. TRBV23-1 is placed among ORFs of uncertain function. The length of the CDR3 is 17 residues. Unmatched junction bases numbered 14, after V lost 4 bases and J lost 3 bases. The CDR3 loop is CASSPDPPPGGEETQYF. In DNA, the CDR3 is TGCGCCAGCAGTCCCGATCCTCCGCCTGGGGGGGAAGAGACCCAGTACTTC.

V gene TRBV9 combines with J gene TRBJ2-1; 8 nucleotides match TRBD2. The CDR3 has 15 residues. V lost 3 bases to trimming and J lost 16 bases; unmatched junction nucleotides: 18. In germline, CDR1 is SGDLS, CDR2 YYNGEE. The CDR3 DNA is TGTGCCAGCAGCGCGGATCCCGATCCGGGACTAGTGTTCTTCTTC. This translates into CASSADPDPGLVFFF.

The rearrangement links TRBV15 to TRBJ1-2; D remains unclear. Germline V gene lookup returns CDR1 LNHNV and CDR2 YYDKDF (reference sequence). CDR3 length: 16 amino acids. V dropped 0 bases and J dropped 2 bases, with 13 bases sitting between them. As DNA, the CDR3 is TGTGCCACCAGCAGAGATCCCCGCCAAAACAACTATGGCTACACCTTC. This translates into CATSRDPRQNNYGYTF.

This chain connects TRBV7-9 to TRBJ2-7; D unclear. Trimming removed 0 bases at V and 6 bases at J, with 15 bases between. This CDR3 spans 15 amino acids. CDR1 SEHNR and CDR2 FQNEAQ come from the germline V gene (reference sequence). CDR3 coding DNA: TGTGCCAGCAGCTTAGCTGGCGCCCGAGGCATCGAGCAGTACTTC. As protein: CASSLAGARGIEQYF.

The CDR3: CASSPWDSFTGELFF. CDR3 DNA sequence: TGTGCCAGCTCCCCCTGGGACAGTTTCACCGGGGAGCTGTTTTTT. V is TRBV18 and J is TRBJ2-2; 7 nucleotides align to TRBD1. The CDR3 spans 15 residues. Germline V gene sequence: CDR1 KGHSH, CDR2 LQKENI. After removal of 6 bases from V and 4 bases from J, the junction contained 8 bases not matched to a gene.

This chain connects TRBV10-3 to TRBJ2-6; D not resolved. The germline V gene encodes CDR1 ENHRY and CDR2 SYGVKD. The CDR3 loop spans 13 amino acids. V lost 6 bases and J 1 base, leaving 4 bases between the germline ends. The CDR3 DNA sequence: TGTGCCATCAGGAGTTCTGGGGCCAACGTCCTGACTTTC. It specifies CAIRSSGANVLTF.

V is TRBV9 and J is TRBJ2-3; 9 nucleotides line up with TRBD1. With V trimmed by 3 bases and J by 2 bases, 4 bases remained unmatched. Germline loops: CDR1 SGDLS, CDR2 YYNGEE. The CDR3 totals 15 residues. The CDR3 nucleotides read TGTGCCAGCAGCGCAGGACAGGGGATCACAGATACGCAGTATTTT. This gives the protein CASSAGQGITDTQYF.

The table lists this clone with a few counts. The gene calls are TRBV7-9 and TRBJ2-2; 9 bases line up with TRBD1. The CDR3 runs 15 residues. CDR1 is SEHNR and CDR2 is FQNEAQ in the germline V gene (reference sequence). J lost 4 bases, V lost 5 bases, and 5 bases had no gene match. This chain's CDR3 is CASSQGQGVTGELFF. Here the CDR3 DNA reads TGTGCCAGCAGCCAGGGACAGGGTGTCACCGGGGAGCTGTTTTTT.

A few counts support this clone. The CDR3: CASSQTSRQLGQGKTGELFF. CDR3 coding DNA: TGCGCCAGCAGTCAAACTTCGCGTCAACTTGGACAGGGGAAGACCGGGGAGCTGTTTTTT. The rearrangement uses TRBV23-1 and TRBJ2-2; 9 bases line up with TRBD1. TRBV23-1 is sorted into the ORF group, with uncertain function. V trimming: 2 bases; J trimming: 5 bases; junction bases outside the gene matches: 18. The CDR3 totals 20 residues.

Here the CDR3 reads CASSQGRLVRTEAFF. In nucleotides, the CDR3 is TGTGCCAGCAGCCAAGGGAGGCTTGTAAGAACTGAAGCTTTCTTT. The chain combines TRBV14 with TRBJ1-1; D not resolved. Per germline, CDR1 SGHDN and CDR2 FVKESK. CDR3 size: 15 residues. The V gene lost 1 base and the J gene lost 5 bases, with 14 bases spanning the gap.